Sequencing of this T cell receptor beta chain was carried out in a study of CD8 T cells in ankylosing spondylitis (dated by TCRdb to about 2017). About the investigation overall: The study profiled T cell receptor beta repertoires in healthy donors and ankylosing spondylitis patients to find disease-linked TCR variants. Peripheral blood samples were taken, and synovial fluid was additionally collected from ankylosing spondylitis patients. The whole study cohort included 108 healthy donors and 20 to 30 ankylosing spondylitis patients.

The CDR3 has 13 amino acids, counting the end cysteine and phenylalanine. Just the 39-base CDR3 DNA is kept, in frame starting at base 1. CDR1 and CDR2 (MRHNA, SNTAGT) derive from the germline V gene. V is clipped by 3 bases and J by 5 bases, and the sequence between their germline boundaries is 9 bases long. The run used an Illumina HiSeq 2500. Quantitative 5'-RACE with molecular barcodes was the method used to prepare the TCR beta libraries. In the authors' own workflow: Disease-linked TCR variants were identified with a new computational method built on a probabilistic model of VDJ rearrangement. TCRdb reworked the public reads: Q25 trimming with fastp, MiXCR clone assembly, productive beta chains retained. Identical CDR3 proteins give one entry, which carries the most common genes and DNA. These V and J calls are TCRdb output, not the study's own analysis. The sample yields about 220,000 distinct CDR3 sequences; 5.5% to 7.5% were counted once. Approximately 15% of the sample belongs to the ten largest clones.

A remark on this clonotype: The antigen it binds to is not known. No much larger clonotype is one base removed from it; base qualities were not supplied.

Results and caveats for the whole study, not just this receptor: The disease-linked clones were reported as significantly enriched in matched synovial fluid samples from ankylosing spondylitis patients. Blood from ankylosing spondylitis patients appeared to be characterized by a TCR beta motif made up of seven or eight highly homologous amino acid variants. Some of the motif variants had been reported before in the synovial fluid and blood of reactive arthritis patients, a finding that suggests common disease-initiation mechanisms. In peripheral blood, the disease-linked clones were found at relatively low frequencies and had a CD8+ phenotype.

The sequence was obtained from a male donor with ankylosing spondylitis. The rearrangement combines TRBV6-4 with TRBJ2-3; TRBD1 might be the D gene, on 5 matching bases. Specimen: blood, either unsorted or a sorted T cell fraction (not recorded which). In nucleotides, the sequence is TGTGCCAGCAGTGAATATAGGGGAGATACGCAGTATTTT. This encodes CASSEYRGDTQYF.